What follows are 17 T cell receptor beta chains derived from one specimen sequenced in a study of identical twins. TCRdb re-called the 5' RACE reads with MiXCR, one entry per CDR3 protein. The sample consists of about 190,000 distinct CDR3 sequences, more than 15% of them appearing once. This sample was also put to use in a study of T cells expressing NK-cell markers.

The sequencing input was CD8+ T cells sorted from blood. Every receptor here comes from a woman aged 18-35 years in good health.

This clonotype was counted between two and nine times. One end of the junction fails to match germline, which may point to a read error. CDR3: CSARVRHGVDQPQHF. Written as DNA, the CDR3 is TGCAGTGCAAGAGTGCGACATGGGGTGGATCAGCCCCAGCATTTT. This chain joins TRBV20-1 and TRBJ1-5; D is uncertain. This CDR3 spans 15 amino acids. Looked up from germline, CDR1 is DFQATT and CDR2 is SNEGSKA (reference sequence).

Only a few counts were recorded for this clonotype. CDR3 DNA sequence: TGTGCCAGCCTAGGTGCCGTAACTGAAGCTTTCTTT. It specifies CASLGAVTEAFF. The chain uses TRBV12-3 or TRBV12-4 and TRBJ1-1; unclear D gene. The V end lost 8 bases, the J end lost 5 bases, and 12 bases lay between the germline ends. The CDR3 loop spans 12 amino acids.

This clonotype was observed a handful of times. V gene TRBV4-2 combines with J gene TRBJ2-6, with TRBD1 matching 9 bases. Germline CDR1 reads LGHNA; CDR2 reads YNFKEQ. Trimming took 5 bases from V and 0 from J; bases not matched to a gene: 11. The CDR3 is 19 residues long. The chain's CDR3 is CASSGGQDRGLSGANVLTF. The CDR3 nucleotides read TGTGCCAGCAGCGGGGGCCAGGACAGGGGTCTCTCTGGGGCCAACGTCCTGACTTTC.

In this sample, this clonotype turned up a few times. The chain links TRBV7-9 to TRBJ2-3; D is perhaps TRBD2 (6 bases). V dropped 5 bases and J dropped 2 bases, with 11 bases sitting between them. The germline V gene encodes CDR1 SEHNR and CDR2 FQNEAQ (reference sequence). CDR3 size: 14 residues. CDR3 loop: CASSPGEFTDTQYF. The CDR3, as DNA: TGTGCCAGCAGCCCGGGGGAATTCACAGATACGCAGTATTTT.

The genes are TRBV5-5 and TRBJ2-7; D gene uncertain. Trimming stripped 4 bases from V and 12 bases from J, with 5 bases between. This CDR3 is 8 amino acids long. Germline CDR1 and CDR2: SGHKS and YYEKEE (reference sequence). The CDR3 nucleotides are TGTGCCAGCAGCGGAGTGTACTTC. Translation gives CASSGVYF.

This clonotype has only a few counts. This sequence joins TRBV21-1 and TRBJ2-3; TRBD1 reflects the table's D call only, with no check against the DNA. TRBV21-1 is a documented pseudogene. The CDR3 length is 17 residues. CDR3 amino acids: CASSKAWGARGPDTQYF. In DNA, the CDR3 is TGTGCCAGCAGCAAAGCATGGGGGGCGAGGGGACCAGATACGCAGTATTTT.

This chain joins TRBV29-1 and TRBJ1-1, with 12 bases fitting TRBD1. The CDR3 consists of 12 residues. With 6 bases clipped from V and 6 bases from J, the junction kept 2 bases outside the gene matches. Germline V lookup: CDR1 SQVTM, CDR2 ANQGSEA. The CDR3 DNA reads TGCAGCGTCGGGACAGGGGGCTCTGAAGCTTTCTTT. Translation gives CSVGTGGSEAFF.

This clonotype was observed a handful of times. The genes are TRBV5-1 and TRBJ1-2, with D possibly matching TRBD1 (6 bases). CDR1 and CDR2 (germline): SGHRS, YFSETQ. V lost 4 bases and J 4 bases, leaving 20 bases between the germline ends. This CDR3 has 16 amino acids. The CDR3 spells CASSGPGHDIGYGYTF. As DNA, the CDR3 is TGCGCCAGCAGCGGGCCGGGACACGATATCGGCTATGGCTACACCTTC.

The chain has TRBV4-3 and TRBJ1-2; D is unresolved. Germline V gene data show CDR1 as LGHNA and CDR2 as YSLEER. Trimming stripped 0 bases from V and 10 bases from J, with 15 bases between. The CDR3 consists of 14 residues. CDR3 DNA sequence: TGCGCCAGCAGCCAAGATGGTCTCGGAAGGGACTACACCTTC. Its translation is CASSQDGLGRDYTF.

The J gene is TRBJ1-2, the V gene TRBV6-2 or TRBV6-3; the D gene is possibly TRBD1 (5 bases). Per the germline V gene, CDR1 is MNHEY and CDR2 is SVGEGT. CDR3 length equals 12 residues. V lost 5 bases to trimming and J lost 6 bases, with 10 bases between them. In nucleotides, the CDR3 is TGTGCCAGCAGTCGGGGCAAGCATGGCTACACCTTC. This sequence encodes CASSRGKHGYTF.

The CDR3 DNA is TGCGCCAGCAGCTTGGGGGCAGCCTACGAGCAGTACTTC. Translating it yields CASSLGAAYEQYF. The chain is built from TRBV5-1 and TRBJ2-7; unclear D gene. The CDR3 has 13 residues. Germline assignment: CDR1 SGHRS and CDR2 YFSETQ. The V and J ends lost 0 bases and 2 bases respectively, with 6 bases between them.

The rearrangement joins TRBV12-5 to TRBJ1-1, with a weak D call TRBD1 (6 bases). The V and J ends lost 5 bases and 5 bases respectively, with 18 bases between them. The CDR3 contains 15 residues. CDR1 and CDR2 (germline): LGHNT, FRNRAP. The CDR3 is CASGPPEQGITEAFF. CDR3 nucleotide sequence: TGTGCTAGTGGTCCCCCCGAACAGGGTATAACTGAAGCTTTCTTT.

This clonotype was seen more than once but under ten times. The rearrangement links TRBV9 to TRBJ2-1, with a tentative D call TRBD2 (5 bases). CDR1 is SGDLS, CDR2 YYNGEE, per germline. V dropped 4 bases and J dropped 4 bases, with 12 bases sitting between them. This CDR3 region has 14 residues. The CDR3 region is CASSPVRTYNEQFF. CDR3 bases: TGTGCCAGCAGCCCAGTCCGGACTTACAATGAGCAGTTCTTC.

The sample holds many counts of this clonotype. The V gene is TRBV7-9, the J gene TRBJ2-2; no clear D. Germline V gives CDR1 SEHNR, CDR2 FQNEAQ (reference sequence). The V end was cut by 2 bases, the J end by 5 bases, with 3 bases between. CDR3 length: 12 residues. The CDR3 sequence is CASSLSTGELFF. The CDR3 DNA follows: TGTGCCAGCAGCTTATCGACCGGGGAGCTGTTTTTT.

The chain joins TRBV3-1 to TRBJ2-5; D possibly matches TRBD1 or TRBD2 (5 bases each). CDR1 and CDR2 from the germline V gene are LGHDT and YNNKEL (reference sequence). The CDR3 runs 15 residues. The V and J ends lost 4 bases and 5 bases respectively, with 17 bases between them. The CDR3 here is CASSRDRDPGETQYF. CDR3 nucleotide sequence: TGTGCCAGCAGCCGGGACCGGGATCCCGGTGAGACCCAGTACTTC.

This clonotype came up a few times. The rearrangement uses TRBV14 and TRBJ2-1; D is uncertain. Trimming took off 3 bases at V and 4 bases at J, with 1 base between the two ends. Looked up from germline, CDR1 is SGHDN and CDR2 is FVKESK. The CDR3 extends over 11 amino acids. The CDR3: CASSHYNEQFF. CDR3 DNA: TGTGCCAGCAGCCATTACAATGAGCAGTTCTTC.

The rearrangement joins TRBV12-3 or TRBV12-4 to TRBJ2-7; D is unresolved. Trimming removed 3 bases at V and 2 bases at J, with 11 bases between. The CDR3 has 14 residues. The CDR3 sequence: CASSFGVVTYEQYF. The CDR3 region has the DNA TGTGCCAGCAGTTTCGGTGTAGTAACCTACGAGCAGTACTTC.